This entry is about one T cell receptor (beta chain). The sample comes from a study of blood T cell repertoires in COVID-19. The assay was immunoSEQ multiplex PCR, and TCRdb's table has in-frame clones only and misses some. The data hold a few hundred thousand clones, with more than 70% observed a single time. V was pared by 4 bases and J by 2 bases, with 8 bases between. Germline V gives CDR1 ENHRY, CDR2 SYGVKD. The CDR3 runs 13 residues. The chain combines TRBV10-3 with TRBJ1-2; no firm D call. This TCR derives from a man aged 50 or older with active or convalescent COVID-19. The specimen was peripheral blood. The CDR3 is CAISGVPNYGYTF. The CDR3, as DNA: TGTGCCATCAGTGGTGTCCCAAACTATGGCTACACCTTC.